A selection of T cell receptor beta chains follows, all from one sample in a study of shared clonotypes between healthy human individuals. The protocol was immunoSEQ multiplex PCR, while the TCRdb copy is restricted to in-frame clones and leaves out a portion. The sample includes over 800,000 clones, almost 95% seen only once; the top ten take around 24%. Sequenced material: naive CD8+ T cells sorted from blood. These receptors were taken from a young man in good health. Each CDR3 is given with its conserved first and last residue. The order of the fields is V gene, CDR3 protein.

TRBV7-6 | CASSARTSGGLQFF
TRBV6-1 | CASSGPFGPGSYEQYF
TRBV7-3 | CASSLDSTDTQYF
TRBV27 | CASSRLAESYEQYF
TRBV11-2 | CASSVGTAFTTNEKLFF
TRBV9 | CASSEDVELANYGYTF
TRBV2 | CASSATDTQYF
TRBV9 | CASSVEGGPNTEAFF
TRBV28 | CASTPGSGGLTYNEQFF
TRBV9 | CASSDPAGRTRRDEQFF
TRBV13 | CASSPDGWGSDTQYF
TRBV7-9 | CASSYSMEPSTEYGYTF
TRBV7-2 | CASSPHVGSGNTIYF
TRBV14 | CASSHVRGYNEQFF
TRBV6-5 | CASSYSYRVYEQYF